Shown below are 22 T cell receptor beta chains from a single sample sequenced in a study of T cell responses to AZD1222 COVID-19 vaccine. The data were produced by immunoSEQ multiplex PCR, yet TCRdb's version contains in-frame clones alone and is incomplete. This table has 130,000 to 150,000 clones, over 85% appearing once. Source: peripheral blood, taken on day 0 of AZD1222 vaccination. These receptors were obtained from an adult in good health.

The rearrangement links TRBV5-1 to TRBJ1-2; tentative D call: TRBD1 (5 bases). CDR1 and CDR2 (germline): SGHRS, YFSETQ. The CDR3 consists of 13 residues. V shed 4 bases and J shed 6 bases, with 13 bases lying between them. For the CDR3, the DNA is TGCGCCAGCAGCCAGGGACGGGGTGATGGCTACACCTTC. Its translation: CASSQGRGDGYTF.

This chain joins TRBV6-5 and TRBJ1-5, with a weak D call TRBD1 (6 bases). Trimming shortened V by 8 bases and J by 7 bases, and 15 bases separated the two germline ends. Germline values: CDR1 MNHEY, CDR2 SVGAGI. This CDR3 spans 13 amino acids. The DNA of the CDR3 is TGTGCCAGCGGTCAGGGGACGGAACAGCCCCAGCATTTT. Its protein product is CASGQGTEQPQHF.

The gene calls are TRBV6-2 or TRBV6-3 and TRBJ2-5; D might be TRBD2 (5 bases). From germline, CDR1 is MNHEY and CDR2 SVGEGT. The CDR3 runs to 14 residues. Trimming stripped 3 bases from V and 7 bases from J, with 15 bases between. The CDR3 sequence: CASSYGLPSGTQYF. The DNA of the CDR3 is TGTGCCAGCAGTTATGGCCTACCCAGCGGGACCCAGTACTTC.

The chain links TRBV12-2 to TRBJ1-2. TRBV12-2 has pseudogene status. There are 12 residues in the CDR3. The CDR3 sequence is CASRSSYCDYTF. The CDR3 DNA sequence: TGTGCAAGTCGCTCTAGTTACTGTGACTACACCTTC.

This chain links TRBV4-2 with TRBJ2-7; 14 bases line up with TRBD2. This CDR3 is 15 amino acids long. J lost 7 bases, V lost 3 bases, and 5 bases had no gene match. Germline V gives CDR1 LGHNA, CDR2 YNFKEQ. CDR3 in DNA: TGTGCCAGCAGCCATCGAGGACTAGCGGGAGGTGAGCAGTACTTC. Translated, it gives CASSHRGLAGGEQYF.

The J gene is TRBJ1-5, the V gene TRBV19, with 9 bases lining up with TRBD1. Per germline, CDR1 LNHDA and CDR2 SQIVND (reference sequence). V was pared by 3 bases and J by 7 bases, with 7 bases of the junction left unmatched. The CDR3 is made up of 15 amino acids. In DNA form, the CDR3 reads TGTGCCAGTAGTATTGGACAGGGGAACCGACAGCCCCAGCATTTT. Amino acid sequence: CASSIGQGNRQPQHF.

The chain joins TRBV28 to TRBJ2-7; D is perhaps TRBD1 (6 bases). Germline assignment: CDR1 MDHEN and CDR2 SYDVKM. Trimming pared 2 bases from V and 1 base from J, leaving 12 bases between. The CDR3 runs 15 residues. DNA of the CDR3: TGTGCCAGCAGTTTAGAGGGGGTGACTTCCTACGAGCAGTACTTC. Its protein is CASSLEGVTSYEQYF.

V and J are TRBV19 and TRBJ2-1; D not resolved. The CDR3 loop spans 14 amino acids. CDR1 LNHDA and CDR2 SQIVND come from the germline V gene (reference sequence). The V and J ends lost 1 base and 5 bases respectively, with 9 bases between them. CDR3: CASSIGPVDNEQFF. The CDR3 DNA reads as TGTGCCAGTAGTATAGGTCCCGTTGACAATGAGCAGTTCTTC.

The count of this clone is one. V and J are TRBV5-1 and TRBJ2-7; weak D call: TRBD2 (5 bases). The CDR3 extends over 13 amino acids. V was cut by 4 bases and J by 3 bases, with 11 bases left in between. Germline lookup yields CDR1 SGHRS and CDR2 YFSETQ. CDR3 protein: CASSPGVRYEQYF. In DNA, the CDR3 is TGCGCCAGCAGCCCCGGGGTTCGCTACGAGCAGTACTTC.

The chain joins TRBV29-1 to TRBJ1-3; a possible D gene is TRBD1 (5 bases). The CDR3 runs to 14 residues. The V gene's germline CDR1 is SQVTM and CDR2 ANQGSEA. V was shortened by 1 base and J by 2 bases, with 9 bases between the two germline ends. CDR3 protein: CSVEGAGAGNTIYF. In DNA, the CDR3 is TGCAGCGTTGAAGGGGCGGGGGCTGGAAACACCATATATTTT.

The rearrangement uses TRBV7-7 and TRBJ2-1; 7 bases align to TRBD2. The CDR3 spans 15 residues. Germline V lookup: CDR1 SSHAT, CDR2 FNYEAQ (reference sequence). The CDR3 reads CASGSIGSSYNEQFF. In DNA, the CDR3 is TGTGCTAGCGGGTCGATAGGTTCCTCCTACAATGAGCAGTTCTTC. The full variable domain, rest sourced from reference TRBV7-7 and TRBJ2-1, is GAGVSQSPRYKVTKRGQDVTLRCDPISSHATLYWYQQALGQGPEFLTYFNYEAQPDKSGLPSDRFSAERPEGSISTLTIQRTEQRDSAMYRCASGSIGSSYNEQFFGPGTRLTVL.

This clone was counted only a few times. This chain joins TRBV28 and TRBJ2-1; tentatively, D is TRBD2 (5 bases). Germline-derived CDR1 and CDR2 are MDHEN and SYDVKM. This CDR3 spans 15 amino acids. The ends were cut back, 8 bases at V and 2 bases at J, with 16 bases in the middle. CDR3 nucleotide sequence: TGTGCCAGCCGCCCGGGGAAAACGGCCTACAATGAGCAGTTCTTC. Protein product: CASRPGKTAYNEQFF.

This chain links TRBV11-3 with TRBJ2-2; D possibly corresponds to TRBD1 (5 bases). The length of the CDR3 is 14 residues. CDR1 and CDR2 (germline): SGHNT, YENEEA. With 1 base removed from V and 7 bases from J, the gap between germline ends came to 10 bases. CDR3 in amino acids: CASSLAQQGGELFF. CDR3 nucleotide sequence: TGTGCCAGCAGCTTAGCCCAGCAGGGCGGGGAGCTGTTTTTT. The whole variable domain, filled in from reference TRBV11-3 and TRBJ2-2, reads EAGVVQSPRYKIIEKKQPVAFWCNPISGHNTLYWYLQNLGQGPELLIRYENEEAVDDSQLPKDRFSAERLKGVDSTLKIQPAELGDSAVYLCASSLAQQGGELFFGEGSRLTVL.

The chain carries TRBV7-9 and TRBJ2-3, with D unclear. CDR3 length: 18 residues. V was trimmed by 5 bases and J by 1 base, leaving 22 bases between them. CDR1 and CDR2 from the germline V gene are SEHNR and FQNEAQ (reference sequence). The CDR3 DNA is TGTGCCAGCAGCCGGCTCGGGCCTGTTAGAACACGCACAGATACGCAGTATTTT. Its protein is CASSRLGPVRTRTDTQYF. Supplemented by reference TRBV7-9 and TRBJ2-3, the full variable domain reads DTGVSQNPRHKITKRGQNVTFRCDPISEHNRLYWYRQTLGQGPEFLTYFQNEAQLEKSRLLSDRFSAERPKGSFSTLEIQRTEQGDSAMYLCASSRLGPVRTRTDTQYFGPGTRLTVL.

The chain's CDR3 is CASSLGTGVYGYTF. DNA of the CDR3: TGCGCCAGCAGCCTGGGGACCGGGGTCTATGGCTACACCTTC. The V and J genes are TRBV5-1 and TRBJ1-2; D possibly corresponds to TRBD1 (5 bases). From germline, CDR1 is SGHRS and CDR2 YFSETQ. CDR3 length: 14 residues. The V end was cut by 4 bases, the J end by 4 bases, with 14 bases between.

This chain uses TRBV11-3 with TRBJ2-1; 11 nucleotides line up with TRBD2. Germline CDR1 SGHNT, CDR2 YENEEA. This CDR3 is 17 amino acids long. Trimming removed 7 bases from V and 10 bases from J; junction bases left unmatched: 18. CDR3 sequence: CASNPNPASGRPREQFF. CDR3 nucleotide sequence: TGTGCCAGCAACCCAAACCCAGCTAGCGGGAGGCCCCGGGAGCAGTTCTTC.

The genes are TRBV12-3 or TRBV12-4 and TRBJ1-2; D gene ambiguous. The germline V and J ends were trimmed by 6 bases and 9 bases, with 14 bases remaining between them. This CDR3 comprises 12 residues. CDR3 sequence: CASRKGIGSYTF. As DNA, the CDR3 is TGTGCCAGCAGGAAAGGTATCGGGAGCTACACCTTC.

This clone was seen only once. The V call is TRBV28, the J call TRBJ1-5; D call uncertain. The CDR3 spans 15 residues. The V gene's germline CDR1 is MDHEN and CDR2 SYDVKM. Trimming removed 1 base from V and 4 bases from J, with 11 bases in between. CDR3 residues: CASSLFSSNNQPQHF. The DNA of the CDR3 is TGTGCCAGCAGTTTATTCAGCTCAAATAATCAGCCCCAGCATTTT. The variable domain in full, with the rest retrieved from reference TRBV28 and TRBJ1-5, is DVKVTQSSRYLVKRTGEKVFLECVQDMDHENMFWYRQDPGLGLRLIYFSYDVKMKEKGDIPEGYSVSREKKERFSLILESASTNQTSMYLCASSLFSSNNQPQHFGDGTRLSIL.

The CDR3 spells CASSPTGGGNQPQHF. In DNA form, the CDR3 reads TGTGCCAGCAGCCCCACAGGAGGCGGGAATCAGCCCCAGCATTTT. V usage is TRBV7-8 and J usage is TRBJ1-5; tentatively, D is TRBD1 (5 bases). CDR1 and CDR2 from the germline V gene are SGHVS and FQNEAQ. V shed 5 bases and J shed 4 bases, with 15 bases lying between them. The CDR3 contains 15 residues.

This clone showed up just once. CDR3 coding DNA: TGTGCCAGTACCCCCGGGGGACCAGCTGGAAACACCATATATTTT. Protein: CASTPGGPAGNTIYF. The V and J genes are TRBV19 and TRBJ1-3, with D tentatively TRBD1 (5 bases). V shed 7 bases and J shed 2 bases, with 15 bases lying between them. CDR3 size: 15 residues. The V gene's germline CDR1 is LNHDA and CDR2 SQIVND (reference sequence).

The chain is built from TRBV21-1 and TRBJ1-2; the D call in the table, TRBD1, was not verified against the DNA. TRBV21-1 is an annotated pseudogene. CDR3 length: 14 residues. The CDR3 region is CASSKDRGNYGYTF. Written as DNA, the CDR3 is TGTGCCAGCAGCAAAGACAGGGGGAACTATGGCTACACCTTC.

This clone was detected a few times. This chain links TRBV6-5 with TRBJ2-2; D is undetermined. Germline V gene data show CDR1 as MNHEY and CDR2 as SVGAGI. This CDR3 contains 14 residues. The germline V and J ends were trimmed by 6 bases and 3 bases, with 11 bases remaining between them. The CDR3 bases are TGTGCCAGCAGACCCCCAACGGACACCGGGGAGCTGTTTTTT. Translation gives CASRPPTDTGELFF.